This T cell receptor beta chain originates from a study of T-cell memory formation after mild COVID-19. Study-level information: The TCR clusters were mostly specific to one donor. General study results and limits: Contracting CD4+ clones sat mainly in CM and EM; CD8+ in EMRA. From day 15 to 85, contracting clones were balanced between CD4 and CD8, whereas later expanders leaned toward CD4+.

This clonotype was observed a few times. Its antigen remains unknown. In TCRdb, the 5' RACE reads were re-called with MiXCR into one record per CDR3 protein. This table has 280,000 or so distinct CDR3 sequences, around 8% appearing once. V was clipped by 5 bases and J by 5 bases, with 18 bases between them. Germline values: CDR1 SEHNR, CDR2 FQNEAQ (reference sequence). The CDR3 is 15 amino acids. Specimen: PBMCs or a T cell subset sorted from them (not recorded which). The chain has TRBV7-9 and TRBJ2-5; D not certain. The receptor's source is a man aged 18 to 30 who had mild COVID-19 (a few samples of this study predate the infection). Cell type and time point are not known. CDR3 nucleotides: TGTGCCAGCAGCCACCCAGTAAGAGAGGTTGAGACCCAGTACTTC. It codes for CASSHPVREVETQYF.